The clone carrying this TCR beta chain was observed a handful of times. Its antigen is not known. This CDR3 contains 15 residues. In germline, CDR1 is SEHNR, CDR2 FQNEAQ (reference sequence). V dropped 1 base and J dropped 4 bases, with 11 bases sitting between them. The source of the sample is a study of beta chain features in type 1 diabetes. Across the study: In age, gender and cell yields, patients were similar to healthy donors. Findings and caveats of the study: Any HLA type influence on TCRB rearrangement was left unresolved here.

The authors sorted CD4+ naive, central memory, regulatory and stem cell-like memory cells via CD45RO/CCR7/CD25/CD127/CD95/CD27. Isolated RNA was reverse transcribed in full, so expressed TCRB transcripts were sequenced. About 3.6 million reads was the average for naive, central memory and regulatory T cell samples. Sequenced by immunoSEQ multiplex PCR; TCRdb stores in-frame clones only, minus some. The table has 150,000 or so clones, less than 9.5% seen once. This sequence was found in a woman between 18 and 30 years old in good health. J is TRBJ1-3 and V is TRBV7-9; no definite D call. Input material: central memory CD4+ T cells from blood. The CDR3 region is CASSLVGSPGNTIYF. In nucleotides, the CDR3 is TGTGCCAGCAGCTTAGTGGGCTCCCCCGGAAACACCATATATTTT.